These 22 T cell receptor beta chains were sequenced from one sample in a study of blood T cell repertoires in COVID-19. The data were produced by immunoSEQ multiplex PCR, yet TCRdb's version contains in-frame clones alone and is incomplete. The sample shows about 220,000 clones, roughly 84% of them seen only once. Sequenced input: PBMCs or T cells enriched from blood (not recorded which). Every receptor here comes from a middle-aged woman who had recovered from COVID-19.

The CDR3 is CAISESVVLRTEAFF. The CDR3, as DNA: TGTGCCATCAGTGAGTCGGTTGTCCTGAGGACTGAAGCTTTCTTT. The chain carries TRBV10-3 and TRBJ1-1; unclear D gene. The CDR3 is made up of 15 amino acids. Trimming removed 0 bases at V and 5 bases at J, with 13 bases between. Per the germline V gene, CDR1 is ENHRY and CDR2 is SYGVKD.

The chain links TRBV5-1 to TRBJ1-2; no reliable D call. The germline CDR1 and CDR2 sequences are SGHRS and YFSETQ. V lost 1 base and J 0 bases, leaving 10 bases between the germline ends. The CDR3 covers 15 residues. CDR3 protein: CASSLQSQANYGYTF. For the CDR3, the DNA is TGCGCCAGCAGCTTGCAGTCCCAAGCTAACTATGGCTACACCTTC.

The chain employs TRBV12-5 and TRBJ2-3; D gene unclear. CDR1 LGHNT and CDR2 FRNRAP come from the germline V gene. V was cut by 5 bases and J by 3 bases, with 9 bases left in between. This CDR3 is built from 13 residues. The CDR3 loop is CASGLLATDTQYF. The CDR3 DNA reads TGTGCTAGTGGTCTTTTGGCAACAGATACGCAGTATTTT.

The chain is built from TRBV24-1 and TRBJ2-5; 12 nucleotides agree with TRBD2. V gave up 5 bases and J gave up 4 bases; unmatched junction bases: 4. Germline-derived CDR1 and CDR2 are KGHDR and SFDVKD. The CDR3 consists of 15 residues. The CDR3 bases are TGTGCCACCAGTGTACCGGGACTAGCGGGAGAGACCCAGTACTTC. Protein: CATSVPGLAGETQYF.

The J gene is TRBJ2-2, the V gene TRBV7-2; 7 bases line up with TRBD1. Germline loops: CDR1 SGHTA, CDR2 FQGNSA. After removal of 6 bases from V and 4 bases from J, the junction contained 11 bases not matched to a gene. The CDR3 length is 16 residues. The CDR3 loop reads CASRPQGDRLTGELFF. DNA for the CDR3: TGTGCCAGCAGACCCCAAGGGGACAGACTCACCGGGGAGCTGTTTTTT.

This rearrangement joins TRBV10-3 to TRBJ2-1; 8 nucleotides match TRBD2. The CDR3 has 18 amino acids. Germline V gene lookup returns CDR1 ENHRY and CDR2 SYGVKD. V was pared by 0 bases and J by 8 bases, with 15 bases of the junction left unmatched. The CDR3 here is CAISESGGTSGLSHEQFF. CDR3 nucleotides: TGTGCCATCAGTGAGTCTGGCGGGACTAGTGGTTTGTCCCATGAGCAGTTCTTC.

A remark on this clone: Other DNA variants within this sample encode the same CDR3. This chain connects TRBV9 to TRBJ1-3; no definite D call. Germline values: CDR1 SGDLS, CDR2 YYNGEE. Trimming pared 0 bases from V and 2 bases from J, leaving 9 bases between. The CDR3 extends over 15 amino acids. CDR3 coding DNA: TGTGCCAGCAGCGTAGCATCCGGGGCTGGAAACACCATATATTTT. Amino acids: CASSVASGAGNTIYF. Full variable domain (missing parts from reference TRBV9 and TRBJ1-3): DSGVTQTPKHLITATGQRVTLRCSPRSGDLSVYWYQQSLDQGLQFLIQYYNGEERAKGNILERFSAQQFPDLHSELNLSSLELGDSALYFCASSVASGAGNTIYFGEGSWLTVV.

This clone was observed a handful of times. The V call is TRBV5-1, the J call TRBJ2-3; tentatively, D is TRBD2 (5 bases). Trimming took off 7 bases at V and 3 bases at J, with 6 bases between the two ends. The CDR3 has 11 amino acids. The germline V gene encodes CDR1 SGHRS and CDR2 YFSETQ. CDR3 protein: CASRGTDTQYF. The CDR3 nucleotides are TGCGCCAGCCGGGGAACAGATACGCAGTATTTT.

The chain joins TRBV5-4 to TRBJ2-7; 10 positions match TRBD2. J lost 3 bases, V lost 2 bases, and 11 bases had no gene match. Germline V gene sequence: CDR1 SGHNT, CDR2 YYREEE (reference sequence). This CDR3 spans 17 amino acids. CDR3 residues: CASSLSWSSGSGYEQYF. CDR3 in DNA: TGTGCCAGCAGCTTAAGTTGGTCTAGCGGGAGCGGCTACGAGCAGTACTTC.

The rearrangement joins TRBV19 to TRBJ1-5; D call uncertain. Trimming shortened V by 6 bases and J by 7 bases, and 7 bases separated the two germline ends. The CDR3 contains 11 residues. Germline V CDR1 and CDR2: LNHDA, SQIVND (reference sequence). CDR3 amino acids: CASRRGQPQHF. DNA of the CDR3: TGTGCCAGTAGGCGGGGACAGCCCCAGCATTTT. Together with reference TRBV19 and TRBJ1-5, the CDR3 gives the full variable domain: DGGITQSPKYLFRKEGQNVTLSCEQNLNHDAMYWYRQDPGQGLRLIYYSQIVNDFQKGDIAEGYSVSREKKESFPLTVTSAQKNPTAFYLCASRRGQPQHFGDGTRLSIL.

In DNA, the CDR3 is TGTGCCAGCAGCTTGGGATCAGGGGGTAGGGGAACTAATGAAAAACTGTTTTTT. Translated, it gives CASSLGSGGRGTNEKLFF. The gene calls are TRBV5-5 and TRBJ1-4; 7 bases are a match to TRBD1. CDR1 is SGHKS, CDR2 YYEKEE, per germline (reference sequence). The CDR3 totals 18 residues. The ends lost 0 bases at V and 1 base at J; junction bases unmatched: 9.

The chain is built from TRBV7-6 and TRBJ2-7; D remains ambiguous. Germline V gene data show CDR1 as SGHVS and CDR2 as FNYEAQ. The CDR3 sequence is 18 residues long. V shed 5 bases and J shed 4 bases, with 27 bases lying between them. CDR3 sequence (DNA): TGTGCCAGCAGCCCCGGTTTGAGCCAGGTCTCAGTGATTTACGAGCAGTACTTC. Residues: CASSPGLSQVSVIYEQYF.

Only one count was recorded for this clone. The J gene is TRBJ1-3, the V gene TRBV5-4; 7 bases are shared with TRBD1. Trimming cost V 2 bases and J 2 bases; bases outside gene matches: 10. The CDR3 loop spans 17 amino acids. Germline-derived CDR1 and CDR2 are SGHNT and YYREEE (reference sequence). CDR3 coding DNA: TGTGCCAGCAGCTTATTACCCAGGGGGAGCCCTGGAAACACCATATATTTT. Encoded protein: CASSLLPRGSPGNTIYF.

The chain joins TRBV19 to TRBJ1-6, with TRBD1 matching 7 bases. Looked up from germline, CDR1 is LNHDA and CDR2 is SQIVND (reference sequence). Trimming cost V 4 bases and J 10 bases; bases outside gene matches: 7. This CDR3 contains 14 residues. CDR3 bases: TGTGCCAGTAGTAAAACAGGGGCTCGCTCACCCCTCCACTTT. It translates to CASSKTGARSPLHF.

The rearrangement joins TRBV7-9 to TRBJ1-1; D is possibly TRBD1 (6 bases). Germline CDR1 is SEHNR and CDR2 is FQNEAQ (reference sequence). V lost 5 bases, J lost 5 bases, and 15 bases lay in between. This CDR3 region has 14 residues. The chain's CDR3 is CASSPGGARTEAFF. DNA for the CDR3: TGTGCCAGCAGCCCCGGGGGGGCGAGGACTGAAGCTTTCTTT.

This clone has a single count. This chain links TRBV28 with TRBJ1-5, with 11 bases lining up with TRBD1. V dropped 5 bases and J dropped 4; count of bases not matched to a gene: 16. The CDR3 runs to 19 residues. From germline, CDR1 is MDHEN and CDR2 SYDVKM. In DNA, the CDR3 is TGTGCCAGCAGTCCAATGGACAGGGGGCGAAAAAGGAGAAATCAGCCCCAGCATTTT. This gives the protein CASSPMDRGRKRRNQPQHF.

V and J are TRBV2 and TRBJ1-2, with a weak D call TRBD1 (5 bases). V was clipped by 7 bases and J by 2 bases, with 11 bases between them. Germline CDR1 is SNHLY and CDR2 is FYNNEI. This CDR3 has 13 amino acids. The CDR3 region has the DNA TGTGCCAGCACCGGGGGGGGGAACTATGGCTACACCTTC. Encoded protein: CASTGGGNYGYTF.

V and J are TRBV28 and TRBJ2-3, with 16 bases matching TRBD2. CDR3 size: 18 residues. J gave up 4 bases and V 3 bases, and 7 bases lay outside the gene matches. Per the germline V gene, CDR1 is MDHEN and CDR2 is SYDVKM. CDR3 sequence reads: CASSFQGLAGGPADTQYF. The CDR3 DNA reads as TGTGCCAGCAGTTTCCAGGGACTAGCGGGAGGGCCGGCAGATACGCAGTATTTT.

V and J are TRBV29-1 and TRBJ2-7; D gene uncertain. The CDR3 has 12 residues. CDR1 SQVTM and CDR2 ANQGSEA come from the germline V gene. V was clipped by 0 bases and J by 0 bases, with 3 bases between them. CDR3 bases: TGCAGCGTTGAAGATAACTCCTACGAGCAGTACTTC. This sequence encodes CSVEDNSYEQYF.

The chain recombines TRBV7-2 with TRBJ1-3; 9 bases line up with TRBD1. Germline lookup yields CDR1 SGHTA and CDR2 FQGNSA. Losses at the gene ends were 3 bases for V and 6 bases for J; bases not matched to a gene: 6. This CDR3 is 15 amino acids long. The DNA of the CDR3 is TGTGCCAGCAGCTTTAGACAGGGGGAAGTAAACACCATATATTTT. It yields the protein CASSFRQGEVNTIYF.

The CDR3 loop reads CATLLGQHNEQFF. DNA for the CDR3: TGTGCCACCCTCTTGGGACAGCATAATGAGCAGTTCTTC. The chain uses TRBV7-9 and TRBJ2-1; 7 nucleotides line up with TRBD1. Germline V gene data show CDR1 as SEHNR and CDR2 as FQNEAQ (reference sequence). This CDR3 has 13 amino acids. The J segment lost 7 bases and the V segment lost 10 bases, leaving 10 bases of the junction unmatched.

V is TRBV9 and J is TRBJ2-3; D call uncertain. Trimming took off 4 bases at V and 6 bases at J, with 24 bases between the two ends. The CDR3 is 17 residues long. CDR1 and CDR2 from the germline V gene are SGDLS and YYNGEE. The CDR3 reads CASSPFRTAQLLDTQYF. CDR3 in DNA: TGTGCCAGCAGCCCCTTCCGTACAGCTCAGTTATTGGATACGCAGTATTTT.